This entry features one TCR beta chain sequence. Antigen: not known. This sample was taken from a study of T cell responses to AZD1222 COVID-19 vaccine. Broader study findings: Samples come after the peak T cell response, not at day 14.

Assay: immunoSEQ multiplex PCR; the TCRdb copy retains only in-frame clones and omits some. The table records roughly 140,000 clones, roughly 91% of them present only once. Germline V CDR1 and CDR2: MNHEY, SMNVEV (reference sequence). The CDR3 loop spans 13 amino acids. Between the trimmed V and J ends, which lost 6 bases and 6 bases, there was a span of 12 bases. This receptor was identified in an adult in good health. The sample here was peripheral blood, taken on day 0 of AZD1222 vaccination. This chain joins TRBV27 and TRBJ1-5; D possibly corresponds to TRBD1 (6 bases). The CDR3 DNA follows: TGTGCCAGCAGGAGGGGGGGCTCTCAGCCCCAGCATTTT. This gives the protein CASRRGGSQPQHF.